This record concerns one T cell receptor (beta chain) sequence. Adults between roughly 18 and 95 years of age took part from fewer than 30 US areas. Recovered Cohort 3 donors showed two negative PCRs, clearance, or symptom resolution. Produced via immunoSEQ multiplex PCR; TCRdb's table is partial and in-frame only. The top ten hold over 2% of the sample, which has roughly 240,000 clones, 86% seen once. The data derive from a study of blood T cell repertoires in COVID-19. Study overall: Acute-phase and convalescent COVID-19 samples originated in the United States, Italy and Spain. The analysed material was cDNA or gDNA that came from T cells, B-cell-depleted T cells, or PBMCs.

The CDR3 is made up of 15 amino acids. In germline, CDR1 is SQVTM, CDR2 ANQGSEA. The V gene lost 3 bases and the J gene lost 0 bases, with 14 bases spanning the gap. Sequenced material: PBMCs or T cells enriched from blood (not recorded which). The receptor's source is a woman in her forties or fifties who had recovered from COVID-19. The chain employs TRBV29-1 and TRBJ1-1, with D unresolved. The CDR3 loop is CSVDVGWTMNTEAFF. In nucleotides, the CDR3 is TGCAGCGTTGACGTAGGGTGGACTATGAACACTGAAGCTTTCTTT.